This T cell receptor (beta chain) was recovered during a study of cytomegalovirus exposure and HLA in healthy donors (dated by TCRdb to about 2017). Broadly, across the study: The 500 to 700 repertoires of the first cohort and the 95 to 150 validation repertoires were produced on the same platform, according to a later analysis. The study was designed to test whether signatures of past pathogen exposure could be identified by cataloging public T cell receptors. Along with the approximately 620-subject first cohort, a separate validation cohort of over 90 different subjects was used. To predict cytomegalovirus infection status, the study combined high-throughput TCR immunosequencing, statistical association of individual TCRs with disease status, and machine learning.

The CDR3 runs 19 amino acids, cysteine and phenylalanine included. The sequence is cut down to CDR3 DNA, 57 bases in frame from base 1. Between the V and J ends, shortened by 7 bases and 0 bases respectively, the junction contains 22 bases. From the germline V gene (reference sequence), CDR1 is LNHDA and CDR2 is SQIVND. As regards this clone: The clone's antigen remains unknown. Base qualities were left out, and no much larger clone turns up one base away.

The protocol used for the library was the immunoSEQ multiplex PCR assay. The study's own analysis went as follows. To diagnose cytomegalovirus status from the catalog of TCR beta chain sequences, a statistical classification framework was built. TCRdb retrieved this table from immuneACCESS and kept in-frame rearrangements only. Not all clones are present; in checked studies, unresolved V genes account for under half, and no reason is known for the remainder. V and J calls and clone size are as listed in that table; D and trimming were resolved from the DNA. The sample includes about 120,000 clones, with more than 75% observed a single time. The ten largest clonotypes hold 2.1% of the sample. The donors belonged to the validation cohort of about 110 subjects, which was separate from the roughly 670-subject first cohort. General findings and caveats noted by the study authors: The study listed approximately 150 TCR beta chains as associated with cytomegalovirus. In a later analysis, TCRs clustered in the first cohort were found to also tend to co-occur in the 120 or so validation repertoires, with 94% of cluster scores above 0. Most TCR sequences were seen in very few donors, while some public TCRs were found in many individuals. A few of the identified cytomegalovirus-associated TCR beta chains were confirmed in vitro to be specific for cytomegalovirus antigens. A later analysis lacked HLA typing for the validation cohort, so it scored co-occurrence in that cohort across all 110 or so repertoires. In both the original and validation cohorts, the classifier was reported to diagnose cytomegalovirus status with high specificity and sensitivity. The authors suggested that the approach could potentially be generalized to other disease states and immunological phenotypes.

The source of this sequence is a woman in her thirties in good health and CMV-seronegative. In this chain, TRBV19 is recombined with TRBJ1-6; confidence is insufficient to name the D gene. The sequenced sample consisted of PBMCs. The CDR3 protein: CASTNTASWARSYNSPLHF. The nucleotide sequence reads TGTGCCAGTACCAATACGGCTAGCTGGGCTCGCTCCTATAATTCACCCCTCCACTTT.